These 18 T cell receptor beta chains came from one sample sequenced in a study of T cells in women clearing cervical HPV infection. Libraries were prepared by immunoSEQ multiplex PCR; TCRdb keeps only in-frame clonotypes and omits some of them. The table for this sample gives 31,000 or so clones. Sequenced material: blood buffy coat. The receptors derive from a woman between 18 and 75 years old with a cervical HPV16 infection that either progressed to CIN3+ or cleared (not recorded which).

As concerns this clone: Coverage ceases 3 residues before the CDR3 finishes, and the germline J gene fills in the end. V usage is TRBV2 and J usage is TRBJ1-2; D perhaps matches TRBD1 (6 bases). This CDR3 spans 13 amino acids. Looked up from germline, CDR1 is SNHLY and CDR2 is FYNNEI. The V gene lost 4 bases and the J gene lost 4 bases, with 10 bases spanning the gap. CDR3 loop: CASSVTGRYGYTF. The sequenced part of the CDR3 DNA is TGTGCCAGCAGTGTGACAGGACGCTATGGC.

Points on this clone: The read ends 3 residues before the CDR3 terminus; that terminus is restored from the germline J gene. This chain uses TRBV7-6 with TRBJ2-1; D perhaps matches TRBD1 (6 bases). The CDR3 has 14 amino acids. Per germline, CDR1 SGHVS and CDR2 FNYEAQ. V was cut by 6 bases and J by 7 bases, with 16 bases left in between. CDR3 DNA (partial): TGTGCCAGCAGTTCCCACAGGGTTGTGAATGAG. It is translated as CASSSHRVVNE. The CDR3, in full, reads CASSSHRVVNEQFF.

Turning to this clone: The read halts 3 residues ahead of the CDR3 end, with the missing end drawn from the germline J gene. V gene TRBV5-1 combines with J gene TRBJ2-7; 8 nucleotides line up with TRBD2. This CDR3 has 15 residues. Unmatched junction bases numbered 4, after V lost 0 bases and J lost 2 bases. Germline assignment: CDR1 SGHRS and CDR2 YFSETQ. The sequenced part of the CDR3 DNA is TGCGCCAGCAGCTTGGGCGGGGGGAATCCCTACGAG. It specifies CASSLGGGNPYE. The entire CDR3 protein is CASSLGGGNPYEQYF.

Remarks on this clone: Read data end 3 residues before the CDR3 end; the end is taken from the germline J gene. The rearrangement uses TRBV6-2 or TRBV6-3 and TRBJ1-1; 9 bases are a match to TRBD1. After removal of 5 bases from V and 1 base from J, the junction contained 2 bases not matched to a gene. CDR3 size: 14 residues. Looked up from germline, CDR1 is MNHEY and CDR2 is SVGEGT. The sequenced part of the CDR3 DNA is TGTGCCAGCAGTCGGACAGGGGAGAACACTGAA. Translated: CASSRTGENTE. The full CDR3 protein is CASSRTGENTEAFF.

Details on this clone: The CDR3 end lies 3 residues beyond the end of the read and is filled in from the germline J gene. The chain links TRBV5-5 to TRBJ2-2; D is uncertain. The CDR3 totals 14 residues. Trimming pared 7 bases from V and 2 bases from J, leaving 12 bases between. The V gene's germline CDR1 is SGHKS and CDR2 YYEKEE (reference sequence). The DNA read from the CDR3 is TGTGCCAGCCGTCCGACACCCAACACCGGGGAG. Translated: CASRPTPNTGE. In full, the CDR3 is CASRPTPNTGELFF.

As to this clone: From the germline J gene comes the end of the CDR3, since the read stops 3 residues before it. This sequence joins TRBV11-2 and TRBJ1-2; TRBD1 agrees at 10 bases. The germline gives CDR1 SGHAT, CDR2 FQNNGV. CDR3 length: 14 residues. This CDR3 is CASSPGGTGEGYTF. CDR3 DNA, as far as it was read: TGTGCCAGCAGCCCTGGGGGGACAGGGGAAGGC.

About this clone: Sequencing ends 3 residues short of the CDR3 end; the germline J gene provides the rest. The V gene is TRBV5-1, the J gene TRBJ2-5; TRBD2 might be the D (6 bases). Germline assignment: CDR1 SGHRS and CDR2 YFSETQ. The CDR3 spans 13 residues. Between the trimmed V and J ends, which lost 4 bases and 2 bases, there was a span of 9 bases. The CDR3 DNA, read in part, is TGCGCCAGCAGCGGGACTTCTCAAGAGACC. Amino acids: CASSGTSQET. The whole CDR3 is CASSGTSQETQYF.

As to this clone: The sequence runs out 3 residues before the end of the CDR3; the remainder is reconstructed from the germline J gene. The chain uses TRBV20-1 and TRBJ2-7; TRBD2 matches at 12 bases. CDR1 is DFQATT, CDR2 SNEGSKA, per germline (reference sequence). Trimming removed 4 bases from V and 0 bases from J; junction bases left unmatched: 7. The CDR3 runs 16 residues. The CDR3: CSATPGLAGVSYEQYF. Partial CDR3 DNA: TGCAGTGCTACCCCGGGACTAGCGGGTGTCTCCTACGAG.

Note on this clone: The CDR3 is cut off 3 residues early in the read; its end comes from the germline J gene. The chain uses TRBV28 and TRBJ2-1; D is tentatively TRBD1 or TRBD2 (5 bases each). Per germline, CDR1 MDHEN and CDR2 SYDVKM. CDR3 length: 14 amino acids. V was cut by 5 bases and J by 3 bases, with 11 bases left in between. The CDR3 loop is CASSPGRFYNEQFF. The CDR3 DNA, read in part, is TGTGCCAGCAGTCCAGGGAGATTCTACAATGAG.

A note on this clone: An end of the junction does not agree with germline; a read error may underlie this. The CDR3 is cut off 3 residues early in the read; its end comes from the germline J gene. The V call is TRBV4-2, the J call TRBJ1-2; TRBD1 matches at 7 bases. The CDR3 sequence is 17 residues long. Germline assignment: CDR1 LGHNA and CDR2 YNFKEQ. CDR3 loop: CASSRIRGPNTNYGYTF. Partial CDR3 DNA: TGCGCCAGCAGCCGTATAAGGGGGCCAAATACTAACTATGGC.

On this clone: The CDR3 extends 3 residues past the end of the read, so its final part is completed from the germline J gene. V is TRBV20-1 and J is TRBJ2-2; 7 bases match TRBD1. The CDR3 extends over 14 amino acids. V was pared by 8 bases and J by 2 bases, with 8 bases of the junction left unmatched. Germline lookup yields CDR1 DFQATT and CDR2 SNEGSKA (reference sequence). CDR3 residues: CSTTGAANTGELFF. Partial CDR3 DNA: TGCAGTACTACAGGGGCAGCTAACACCGGGGAG.

As regards this clone: The read stops 3 residues short of the end of the CDR3; the missing end is completed from the germline J gene. The V and J genes are TRBV20-1 and TRBJ2-1, with TRBD2 identical over 14 bases. The CDR3 contains 18 residues. Germline-derived CDR1 and CDR2 are DFQATT and SNEGSKA (reference sequence). The V and J ends lost 2 bases and 0 bases, in that order; junction bases with no gene match: 6. The CDR3 bases that were read are TGCAGTGCTAGAAGGGGGACTAGCGGGGGTAGCTCCTACAATGAG. It encodes CSARRGTSGGSSYNE. The whole CDR3 sequence reads CSARRGTSGGSSYNEQFF.

The sequenced CDR3 bases are TGTGCCAGCAGGGAAAGGTGGCAGGGAACCTACGAG. This translates into CASRERWQGTYE. The whole CDR3 sequence is CASRERWQGTYEQYF. The rearrangement joins TRBV2 to TRBJ2-7, with a tentative D call TRBD1 (5 bases). Read coverage stops 3 residues before the CDR3 terminus; the germline J gene supplies the remainder. This CDR3 has 15 amino acids. Germline CDR1 reads SNHLY; CDR2 reads FYNNEI. Trimming removed 6 bases at V and 2 bases at J, with 17 bases between.

As concerns this clone: Read coverage stops 3 residues before the CDR3 terminus; the germline J gene supplies the remainder. The rearrangement links TRBV12-5 to TRBJ2-7; TRBD2 matches 11 bases. This CDR3 is 15 amino acids long. V was pared by 4 bases and J by 2 bases, with 4 bases of the junction left unmatched. Germline V gene data show CDR1 as LGHNT and CDR2 as FRNRAP. CDR3 DNA (partial): TGTGCTAGTGGTTGGGGACTAGCGGCAACCTACGAG. Translation: CASGWGLAATYE. The complete CDR3 protein is CASGWGLAATYEQYF.

On this clone itself: An end of the junction differs from the germline gene, which may be a read error. The read ends 3 residues early relative to the CDR3; the germline J gene fills the gap. The chain joins TRBV4-2 to TRBJ2-1; tentatively, D is TRBD2 (6 bases). The CDR3 extends over 14 amino acids. The V gene's germline CDR1 is LGHNA and CDR2 YNFKEQ. CDR3 protein: CASSGLSANNEQFF. The covered CDR3 bases are TGCGCCAGCAGCGGACTATCAGCGAACAATGAG.

About this clone: The read ends 3 residues before the CDR3 terminus; that terminus is restored from the germline J gene. This chain links TRBV18 with TRBJ2-3; TRBD2 aligns across 8 bases. This CDR3 has 15 amino acids. Trimming removed 5 bases from V and 4 bases from J; junction bases left unmatched: 8. Germline CDR1 and CDR2: KGHSH and LQKENI. The CDR3: CASSSLAGLADTQYF. The sequenced CDR3 bases are TGTGCCAGCTCATCCCTAGCGGGCCTTGCAGATACG.

For this clone: The CDR3 goes on 3 residues after the read ends, and that part is filled in from the germline J gene. This chain joins TRBV20-1 and TRBJ1-5; D possibly corresponds to TRBD1 (6 bases). CDR1 and CDR2 from the germline V gene are DFQATT and SNEGSKA (reference sequence). The CDR3 runs 14 residues. The V and J ends lost 1 base and 2 bases respectively, with 9 bases between them. The CDR3 bases that were read are TGCAGTGCTAGAGGGGCAGGGGGCAATCAGCCC. It specifies CSARGAGGNQP. The full CDR3 protein is CSARGAGGNQPQHF.

Of note for this clone: The sequenced fragment ends 3 residues before the CDR3 boundary, so the rest is inferred from the germline J gene. The chain is built from TRBV7-6 and TRBJ2-3; 10 bases match TRBD2. J was trimmed by 7 bases and V by 0 bases; bases with no gene match: 10. The CDR3 runs to 17 residues. Germline CDR1 reads SGHVS; CDR2 reads FNYEAQ. The CDR3 sequence is CASSLARTSGDQNTQYF. CDR3 bases read: TGTGCCAGCAGCTTAGCGCGGACTAGCGGCGACCAAAATACG.